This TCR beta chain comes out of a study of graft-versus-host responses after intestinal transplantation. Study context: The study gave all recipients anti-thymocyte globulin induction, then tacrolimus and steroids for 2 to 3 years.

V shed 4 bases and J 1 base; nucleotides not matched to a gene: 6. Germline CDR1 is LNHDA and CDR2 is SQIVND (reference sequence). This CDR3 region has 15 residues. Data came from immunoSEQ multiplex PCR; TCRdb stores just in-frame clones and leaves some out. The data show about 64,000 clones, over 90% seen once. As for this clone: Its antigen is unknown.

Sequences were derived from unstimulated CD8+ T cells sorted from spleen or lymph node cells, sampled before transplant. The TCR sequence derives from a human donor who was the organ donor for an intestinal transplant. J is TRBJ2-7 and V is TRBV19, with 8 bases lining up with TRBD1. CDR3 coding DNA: TGTGCCAGTAGTAGAGGACAGGGTCTTTCCTACGAGCAGTACTTC. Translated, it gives CASSRGQGLSYEQYF.